The sequence of this T cell receptor (beta chain) was determined in a study of early T cells in non-severe SARS-CoV-2 infection. Per germline, CDR1 DFQATT and CDR2 SNEGSKA (reference sequence). This CDR3 region has 13 residues. The V gene end was trimmed by 5 bases and the J gene end by 3 bases; junction bases not matched to a gene: 4. Researchers attached unique molecular identifiers to individual cDNA molecules. One entry per CDR3 protein, called by TCRdb with MiXCR from the 5' RACE reads. The table has approximately 77,000 distinct CDR3 sequences, approximately 12% seen once. The clonotype was recovered from an adult who was a healthcare worker with PCR-confirmed SARS-CoV-2 infection or an uninfected control (not recorded which). The V gene is TRBV20-1, the J gene TRBJ2-1; 7 nucleotides align to TRBD2. The sample was whole blood. CDR3 protein: CSAHERDYNEQFF. The CDR3 nucleotides are TGCAGTGCTCACGAGCGGGACTACAATGAGCAGTTCTTC.